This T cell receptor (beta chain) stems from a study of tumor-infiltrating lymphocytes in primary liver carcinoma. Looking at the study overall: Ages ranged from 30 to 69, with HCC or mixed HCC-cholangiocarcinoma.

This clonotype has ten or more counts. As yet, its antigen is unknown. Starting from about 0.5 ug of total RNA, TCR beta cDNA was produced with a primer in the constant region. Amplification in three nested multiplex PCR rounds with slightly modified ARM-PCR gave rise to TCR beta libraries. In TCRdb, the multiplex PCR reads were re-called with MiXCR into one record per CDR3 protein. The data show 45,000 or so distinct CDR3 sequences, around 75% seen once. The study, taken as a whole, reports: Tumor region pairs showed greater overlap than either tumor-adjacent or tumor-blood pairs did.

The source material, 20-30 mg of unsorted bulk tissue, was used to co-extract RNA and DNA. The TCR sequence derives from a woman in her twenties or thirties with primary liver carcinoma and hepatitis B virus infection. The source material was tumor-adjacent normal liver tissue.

The CDR3 loop reads CASSLGLANTGELFF. In DNA form, the CDR3 reads TGTGCCAGCAGCTTGGGACTAGCGAACACCGGGGAGCTGTTTTTT. The chain carries TRBV13 and TRBJ2-2; 8 nucleotides agree with TRBD2. Trimming cost V 3 bases and J 0 bases; bases outside gene matches: 0. Looked up from germline, CDR1 is PRHDT and CDR2 is FYEKMQ (reference sequence). This CDR3 is 15 amino acids long.